The text below deals with one TCR beta chain. The data belong to a study of T cells in Graves' hyperthyroidism and ophthalmopathy. TCR beta CDR3 regions were amplified from RNA transcripts. TCR CDR3 regions were first amplified by RT-PCR with HTBI primers. Each CDR3 protein is one row after TCRdb ran MiXCR on the multiplex PCR reads. Of some 740,000 distinct CDR3 sequences listed, around 15% are singletons. The CDR3 extends over 15 amino acids. V was shortened by 1 base and J by 3 bases, with 13 bases between the two germline ends. Per the germline V gene, CDR1 is MGHDK and CDR2 is SYGVNS. Specimen: blood. This TCR derives from a woman aged 18-30 years with Graves' hyperthyroidism. The chain joins TRBV25-1 to TRBJ2-7, with TRBD2 as a possible D gene (6 bases). CDR3 loop: CASSEWWRVSYEQYF. The CDR3 bases are TGTGCCAGCAGTGAATGGTGGAGGGTAAGCTACGAGCAGTACTTC.